The clone carrying this T cell receptor (beta chain) was seen a single time. What it binds is unknown. TEMRA cells were enriched by FACS, while CD8+ and CD4+ T cells were obtained through a negative isolation that was performed magnetically. Trimming left V 5 bases short and J 2 bases short, with 13 bases between. Germline V gene sequence: CDR1 SGHTA, CDR2 FQGNSA. The CDR3 totals 14 residues. RNA totalling roughly 0.45 to 1 ug underwent reverse transcription with random hexamers. TCRdb re-called the immunoSEQ multiplex PCR reads through MiXCR, storing one row per CDR3 protein. The sample consists of about 300,000 distinct CDR3 sequences, 85% of them appearing once. This entry belongs to a study of CD8 T cells in Susac syndrome. Study-wide findings and caveats: The study conceded that its TCR sequencing and HLA analysis involved relatively few individuals.

This sequence originates from a human donor with multiple sclerosis. Source material: CD8+ T cells from PBMCs. The rearrangement joins TRBV7-2 to TRBJ2-7; D is unclear. CDR3 protein: CASSPPDLPYEQYF. In DNA form, the CDR3 reads TGTGCCAGCAGCCCCCCAGACCTACCCTACGAGCAGTACTTC.